This is a list of T cell receptor beta chains from one sample in a study of CD8+ T cells in alopecia areata. Sequencing used immunoSEQ multiplex PCR; TCRdb keeps in-frame clones, though not all of them. Of under 130,000 clones listed, around three fifths are singletons. Sequenced input: CD4+ T cells sorted from blood. The receptors originated from a human donor in good health. The conserved cysteine and the conserved F or W are not part of the CDR3 here.

>TRBV30|12
AWSATGVNSPLH
>TRBV29-1|11
SVVGIMNTEAF
>TRBV29-1|12
SVTRDTVGNTIY
>TRBV4-3|12
ASSQEGRWGELF
>TRBV7-6|12
ASSLGRGEETQY
>TRBV19|11
ASTDLSNQPQH
>TRBV2|13
ASSDVQQGTYEQY
>TRBV11-2|9
ASSLAAPQY
>TRBV5-1|13
ASSPALVSTDTQY
>TRBV25-1|11
ASSEYRGSEQY
>TRBV9|14
ASSPRDRQNTGELF
>TRBV9|11
ASSSAVNTEAF
>TRBV28|14
ASSLETGIMNTEAF
>TRBV19|11
ASSTADQYEQY
>TRBV6-1|14
ASSDSAGGWNTEAF
>TRBV10-3|11
AIRDPWDYGYT
>TRBV5-6|13
ASRSGTGVFRTQY
>TRBV30|12
AWALGQSNSPLH
>TRBV6-5|13
ASSYSGLTNEKLF
>TRBV18|11
ASSPPTDYGYT
>TRBV11-2|13
ASSFYGGGPDTQY
>TRBV5-7|12
ASSCVGGWHGYT
>TRBV30|14
AWSVVQYGPPYEQY
>TRBV19|13
ASSMGNSHQDTQY
>TRBV7-9|10
ASSPPQNIQY
>TRBV28|10
ASWGYDYGYT
>TRBV29-1|11
SVERQGADTQY
>TRBV5-6|11
ASSFKGSETQY
>TRBV2|14
ASNEGVLAGSFEQY
>TRBV6-6|14
ASSYSGTGPKVEQY
>TRBV6-5|12
ASNPGPMNTEAF
>TRBV25-1|10
ASSHTTDTQY
>TRBV29-1|11
SVGGVGNQPQH
>TRBV5-1|12
ASSPGQASGTQY
>TRBV29-1|11
SVEQGPGETQY
>TRBV29-1|11
SVFKGGTDTQY
>TRBV6-5|13
ASSSPGQGNTEAF
>TRBV5-1|13
ASSLALATQETQY
>TRBV25-1|13
ASSGGQGSSYEQY
>TRBV5-1|12
ASSMGGSQETQY
>TRBV4-2|12
ASSPGQKDEKLF
>TRBV5-1|13
ASSLETGLDQPQH
>TRBV30|12
AWTRSQGASGYT